Following are 25 T cell receptor beta chains from one sample sequenced in a study of T cells in Graves' hyperthyroidism and ophthalmopathy. TCR beta CDR3 regions were amplified from RNA. The HTBI primer set was used in a first-round RT-PCR of the TCR CDR3. Via MiXCR, TCRdb re-called the multiplex PCR reads, giving one row per CDR3 protein. Among about 640,000 distinct CDR3 sequences, around 20% were seen once, and the ten largest hold about 35%. Specimen: blood. Receptors originate from a man aged 30 to 45 with Graves' ophthalmopathy.

This clonotype was observed at least ten times. The chain employs TRBV3-1 and TRBJ2-7, with D tentatively TRBD2 (5 bases). Trimming stripped 5 bases from V and 4 bases from J, with 12 bases between. The CDR3 length is 13 residues. Germline loops: CDR1 LGHDT, CDR2 YNNKEL (reference sequence). CDR3 DNA: TGTGCCAGCAGCGAAGGAGGTGTATACGAGCAGTACTTC. Protein product: CASSEGGVYEQYF.

The sample holds a few counts of this clonotype. The chain uses TRBV29-1 and TRBJ2-2; 12 bases are shared with TRBD1. Per germline, CDR1 SQVTM and CDR2 ANQGSEA. Trimming removed 6 bases from V and 4 bases from J; junction bases left unmatched: 6. The CDR3 covers 15 residues. The DNA for the CDR3 is TGCAGCGTGGGGGGACAGGGGGCTATCACCGGGGAGCTGTTTTTT. It yields the protein CSVGGQGAITGELFF.

The J gene is TRBJ2-2, the V gene TRBV7-2; possible D gene TRBD2, 5 bases. Germline V CDR1 and CDR2: SGHTA, FQGNSA. The CDR3 extends over 17 amino acids. Trimming pared 3 bases from V and 2 bases from J, leaving 16 bases between. The CDR3 nucleotides are TGTGCCAGCAGCTTGAGAGTCCGAGGGTTAAACACCGGGGAGCTGTTTTTT. Its translation: CASSLRVRGLNTGELFF.

This clonotype has just a few counts. The J gene is TRBJ2-5, the V gene TRBV7-3; D gene ambiguous. Trimming pared 2 bases from V and 5 bases from J, leaving 12 bases between. This CDR3 has 14 amino acids. CDR1 is SGHTA and CDR2 is FQGTGA in the germline V gene. CDR3 in amino acids: CASSLANFQETQYF. For the CDR3, the DNA is TGTGCCAGCAGCTTAGCTAATTTCCAGGAGACCCAGTACTTC.

This chain connects TRBV24-1 to TRBJ2-7; the match to TRBD2 covers 7 bases. V dropped 4 bases and J dropped 8; count of bases not matched to a gene: 4. The germline gives CDR1 KGHDR, CDR2 SFDVKD. The CDR3 length is 12 residues. The CDR3 coding sequence is TGTGCCACCAGTGACCCCGGGACTAAGCAGTACTTC. Translation: CATSDPGTKQYF.

At least ten counts were recorded for this clonotype. The chain is built from TRBV11-2 and TRBJ2-7, with 8 bases lining up with TRBD2. With 4 bases clipped from V and 3 bases from J, the junction kept 11 bases outside the gene matches. The CDR3 runs 16 residues. Germline loops: CDR1 SGHAT, CDR2 FQNNGV. The CDR3 region has the DNA TGTGCCAGCAGCTCGTTTAGCGGGACGGATATCTACGAGCAGTACTTC. Amino acid sequence: CASSSFSGTDIYEQYF. Looking up the rest from reference TRBV11-2 and TRBJ2-7 gives the full variable domain: EAGVAQSPRYKIIEKRQSVAFWCNPISGHATLYWYQQILGQGPKLLIQFQNNGVVDDSQLPKDRFSAERLKGVDSTLKIQPAKLEDSAVYLCASSSFSGTDIYEQYFGPGTRLTVT.

J is TRBJ2-2 and V is TRBV4-2; D unresolved. The germline V gene encodes CDR1 LGHNA and CDR2 YNFKEQ. This CDR3 has 16 amino acids. Between the trimmed V and J ends, which lost 4 bases and 4 bases, there was a span of 16 bases. CDR3 sequence: CASSLHPPTGTGELFF. DNA of the CDR3: TGTGCCAGCAGCCTACACCCCCCCACGGGCACCGGGGAGCTGTTTTTT.

This chain links TRBV5-6 with TRBJ2-5; D not resolved. The ends were cut back, 4 bases at V and 6 bases at J, with 13 bases in the middle. CDR1 SGHDT and CDR2 YYEEEE come from the germline V gene. The CDR3 has 13 residues. The CDR3 nucleotides read TGTGCCAGCAGCACGCAAACGAGCCAGACCCAGTACTTC. This translates into CASSTQTSQTQYF.

This clonotype was observed at least ten times. The junction departs from the called germline gene at one end, perhaps through a read error. This rearrangement joins TRBV7-2 to TRBJ2-7; D may be TRBD1 or TRBD2 (5 bases each). The CDR3 length is 12 residues. Germline lookup yields CDR1 SGHTA and CDR2 FQGNSA. CDR3 in amino acids: CASNLEGYEQYF. CDR3 DNA: TGTGCCAGCAACTTAGAGGGGTACGAGCAGTACTTC.

This clonotype was found a few times. The chain is built from TRBV7-9 and TRBJ2-1, with 7 bases lining up with TRBD2. The V gene's germline CDR1 is SEHNR and CDR2 FQNEAQ (reference sequence). V was pared by 1 base and J by 5 bases, with 8 bases of the junction left unmatched. CDR3 length equals 16 residues. The CDR3 bases are TGTGCCAGCAGCTTAGGAAGGACTAGATTCGACAATGAGCAGTTCTTC. Protein sequence: CASSLGRTRFDNEQFF.

The chain couples TRBV7-8 to TRBJ2-1; TRBD2 is a possible D gene (5 bases). Trimming removed 5 bases from V and 2 bases from J, with 28 bases in between. This CDR3 spans 20 amino acids. Germline V gives CDR1 SGHVS, CDR2 FQNEAQ. CDR3 sequence reads: CASSPRGGSEREWPYNEQFF. The CDR3 DNA reads TGTGCCAGCAGCCCCCGAGGTGGGAGTGAGAGGGAATGGCCCTACAATGAGCAGTTCTTC.

V is TRBV29-1 and J is TRBJ1-2; 7 nucleotides match TRBD1. The CDR3 totals 13 residues. V lost 3 bases, J lost 14 bases, and 15 bases stayed unmatched. The V gene's germline CDR1 is SQVTM and CDR2 ANQGSEA. Written as DNA, the CDR3 is TGCAGCGTTGAGGTGCAGGGGACAGTGAGGAGGACCTTC. Protein product: CSVEVQGTVRRTF. Full variable domain (missing parts from reference TRBV29-1 and TRBJ1-2): SAVISQKPSRDICQRGTSLTIQCQVDSQVTMMFWYRQQPGQSLTLIATANQGSEATYESGFVIDKFPISRPNLTFSTLTVSNMSPEDSSIYLCSVEVQGTVRRTFGSGTRLTVV.

The chain recombines TRBV11-2 with TRBJ2-1, with unresolved D. This CDR3 spans 12 amino acids. The ends were cut back, 6 bases at V and 2 bases at J, with 5 bases in the middle. Germline CDR1 and CDR2: SGHAT and FQNNGV. CDR3 loop: CASRHAYNEQFF. The CDR3 DNA follows: TGTGCCAGCAGACATGCCTACAATGAGCAGTTCTTC.

As to this clonotype: This CDR3 is missing its conserved last phenylalanine or tryptophan, likely due to a read error. This chain uses TRBV6-1 with TRBJ1-5; TRBD1 is a possible D gene (6 bases). The CDR3 length is 14 residues. Between the trimmed V and J ends, which lost 4 bases and 7 bases, there was a span of 14 bases. Germline loops: CDR1 MNHNS, CDR2 SASEGT. The DNA for the CDR3 is TGTGCCAGCAGTGTAGAAAAGGGGGGACAGCCCCAGCATCTT. As protein: CASSVEKGGQPQHL.

This clonotype was seen many times. The chain joins TRBV5-1 to TRBJ2-7; 7 bases agree with TRBD2. This CDR3 comprises 14 residues. Germline CDR1 reads SGHRS; CDR2 reads YFSETQ. The V and J ends lost 2 bases and 5 bases, in that order; junction bases with no gene match: 7. The CDR3 protein is CASSLVRETDEQYF. The CDR3 DNA sequence: TGCGCCAGCAGCTTAGTGCGGGAGACGGACGAGCAGTACTTC.

This rearrangement joins TRBV6-1 to TRBJ1-2; D is possibly TRBD1 (5 bases). CDR3 length: 12 amino acids. Trimming removed 10 bases at V and 4 bases at J, with 13 bases between. Germline-derived CDR1 and CDR2 are MNHNS and SASEGT. CDR3 in amino acids: CATRGELYGYTF. The CDR3, as DNA: TGTGCCACCCGGGGGGAGCTCTATGGCTACACCTTC.

This clonotype was seen a few times. The chain couples TRBV28 to TRBJ1-4, with 9 bases aligning to TRBD1. J lost 7 bases, V lost 4 bases, and 19 bases had no gene match. The CDR3 sequence is 19 residues long. Germline CDR1 reads MDHEN; CDR2 reads SYDVKM. The CDR3 DNA reads as TGTGCCAGCAGTTCCAATCCGGGACAGGGAGCTCCGGGGGCTGAAAAACTGTTTTTT. This codes for CASSSNPGQGAPGAEKLFF.

This clonotype was seen more than once but under ten times. V and J are TRBV12-3 or TRBV12-4 and TRBJ2-6; TRBD1 or TRBD2 may be the D gene (5 bases each). V was pared by 8 bases and J by 0 bases, with 20 bases between. The CDR3 is made up of 18 amino acids. In DNA form, the CDR3 reads TGTGCCAGCTCTACCCGAGGGGCAGTGAGCTCTGGGGCCAACGTCCTGACTTTC. Translation: CASSTRGAVSSGANVLTF.

This clonotype came up many times. The chain employs TRBV7-8 and TRBJ1-6; D may be TRBD1 (6 bases). This CDR3 is 16 amino acids long. Trimming shortened V by 5 bases and J by 6 bases, and 17 bases separated the two germline ends. From germline, CDR1 is SGHVS and CDR2 FQNEAQ. The CDR3 is CASSERGGQSNSPLHF. The CDR3 DNA reads TGTGCCAGCAGCGAGAGGGGGGGGCAGAGTAATTCACCCCTCCACTTT.

The J gene is TRBJ2-3, the V gene TRBV19, with D hard to call. Trimming left V 5 bases short and J 2 bases short, with 8 bases between. Germline V gene lookup returns CDR1 LNHDA and CDR2 SQIVND (reference sequence). This CDR3 is 13 amino acids long. CDR3 bases: TGTGCCAGTAGTCCGACGAACACAGATACGCAGTATTTT. This sequence encodes CASSPTNTDTQYF.

The chain employs TRBV20-1 and TRBJ2-7; tentative D call: TRBD1 (5 bases). The CDR3 has 17 amino acids. Trimming stripped 5 bases from V and 2 bases from J, with 25 bases between. Germline-derived CDR1 and CDR2 are DFQATT and SNEGSKA (reference sequence). CDR3 sequence: CSAYSPGSRVKTYEQYF. In nucleotides, the CDR3 is TGCAGTGCTTACTCGCCCGGGTCCAGGGTGAAAACCTACGAGCAGTACTTC.

Of note for this clonotype: Its ends do not fully match the called genes, so a read error is possible. This rearrangement joins TRBV10-3 to TRBJ1-6; D remains unclear. CDR3 length: 14 amino acids. CDR1 is ENHRY and CDR2 is SYGVKD in the germline V gene. The CDR3 reads CAISVGRDDSPLYF. CDR3 in DNA: TGTGCCATCAGTGTGGGTAGGGATGATTCACCCCTCTACTTT.

Worth noting for this clonotype: Compared with germline, one end of the junction differs, possibly owing to a read error. This sequence joins TRBV18 and TRBJ2-7; D perhaps matches TRBD2 (5 bases). This CDR3 contains 14 residues. CDR1 KGHSH and CDR2 LQKENI come from the germline V gene. CDR3 sequence (DNA): TGTGCCAGCTCACCATCTCGGGATTCCTACGGGCAGTACTTC. This encodes CASSPSRDSYGQYF.

This clonotype has just a few counts. The chain recombines TRBV20-1 with TRBJ1-1; 9 positions match TRBD1. Losses at the gene ends were 5 bases for V and 3 bases for J; bases not matched to a gene: 4. The CDR3 covers 13 residues. Germline CDR1 is DFQATT and CDR2 is SNEGSKA (reference sequence). The CDR3 here is CSAGDRADTEAFF. In DNA, the CDR3 is TGCAGTGCTGGGGACAGGGCCGACACTGAAGCTTTCTTT.

At least ten counts were recorded for this clonotype. The chain employs TRBV20-1 and TRBJ1-2; 8 nucleotides agree with TRBD1. Trimming at V came to 1 base and at J to 8 bases, leaving 6 bases not matched to a gene. The CDR3 is 13 amino acids. Germline CDR1 is DFQATT and CDR2 is SNEGSKA (reference sequence). The CDR3, as DNA: TGCAGTGCTAGAGCAGGGGGCGGAAGAGGCTACACCTTC. Amino acid sequence: CSARAGGGRGYTF.